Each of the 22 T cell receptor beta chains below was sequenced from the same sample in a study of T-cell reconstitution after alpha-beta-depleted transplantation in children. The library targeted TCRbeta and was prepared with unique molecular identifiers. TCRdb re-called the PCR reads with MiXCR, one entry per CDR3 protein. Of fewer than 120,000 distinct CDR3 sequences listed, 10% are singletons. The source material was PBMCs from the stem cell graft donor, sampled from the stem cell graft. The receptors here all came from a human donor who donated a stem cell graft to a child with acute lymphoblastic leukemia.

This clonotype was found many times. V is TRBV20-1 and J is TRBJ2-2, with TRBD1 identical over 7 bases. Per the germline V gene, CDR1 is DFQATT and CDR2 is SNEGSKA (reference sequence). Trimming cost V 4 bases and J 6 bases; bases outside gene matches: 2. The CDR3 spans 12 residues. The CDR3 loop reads CSATQGAGELFF. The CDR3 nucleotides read TGCAGTGCTACCCAGGGGGCCGGGGAGCTGTTTTTT.

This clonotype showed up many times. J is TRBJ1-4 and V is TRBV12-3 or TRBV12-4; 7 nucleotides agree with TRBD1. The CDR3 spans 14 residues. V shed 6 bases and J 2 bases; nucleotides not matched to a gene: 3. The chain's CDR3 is CASRQQGTNEKLFF. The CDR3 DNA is TGTGCCAGCAGACAACAGGGGACTAATGAAAAACTGTTTTTT.

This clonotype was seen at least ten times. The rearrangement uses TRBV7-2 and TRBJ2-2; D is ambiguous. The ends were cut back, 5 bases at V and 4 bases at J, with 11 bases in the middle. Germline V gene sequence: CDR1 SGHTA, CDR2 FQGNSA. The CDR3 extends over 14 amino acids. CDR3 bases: TGTGCCAGCAGCCTCGACACTACCACCGGGGAGCTGTTTTTT. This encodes CASSLDTTTGELFF.

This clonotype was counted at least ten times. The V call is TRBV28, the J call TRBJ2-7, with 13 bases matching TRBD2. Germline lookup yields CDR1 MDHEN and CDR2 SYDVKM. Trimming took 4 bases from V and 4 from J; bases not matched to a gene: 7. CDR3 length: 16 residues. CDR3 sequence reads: CASSSGLAGVLYEQYF. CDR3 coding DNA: TGTGCCAGCAGTTCCGGACTAGCGGGAGTGTTGTACGAGCAGTACTTC.

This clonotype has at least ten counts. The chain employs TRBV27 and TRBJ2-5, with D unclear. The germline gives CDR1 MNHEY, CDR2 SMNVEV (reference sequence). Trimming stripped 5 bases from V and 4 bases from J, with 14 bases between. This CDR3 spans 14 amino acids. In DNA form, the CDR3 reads TGTGCCAGCAGTCCGAAGATCAATCGAGAGACCCAGTACTTC. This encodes CASSPKINRETQYF.

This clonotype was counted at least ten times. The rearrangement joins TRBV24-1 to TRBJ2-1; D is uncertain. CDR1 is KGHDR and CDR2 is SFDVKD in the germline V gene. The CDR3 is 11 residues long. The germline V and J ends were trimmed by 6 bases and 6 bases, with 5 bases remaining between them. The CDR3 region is CATSYGNEQFF. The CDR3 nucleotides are TGTGCCACCAGTTACGGCAATGAGCAGTTCTTC.

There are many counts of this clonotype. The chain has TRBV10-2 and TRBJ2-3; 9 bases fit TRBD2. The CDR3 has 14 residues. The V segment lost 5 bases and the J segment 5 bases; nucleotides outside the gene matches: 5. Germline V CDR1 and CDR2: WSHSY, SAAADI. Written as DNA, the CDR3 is TGCGCCAGCAGTTGGGGGCGGGAGGGAGATACGCAGTATTTT. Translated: CASSWGREGDTQYF.

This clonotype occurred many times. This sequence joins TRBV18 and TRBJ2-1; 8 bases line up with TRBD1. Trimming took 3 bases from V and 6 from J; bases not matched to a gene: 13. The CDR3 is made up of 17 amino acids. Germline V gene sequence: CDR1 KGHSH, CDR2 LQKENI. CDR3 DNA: TGTGCCAGCTCACCTACCGCCAGGGGGCCAGGGCTCAATGAGCAGTTCTTC. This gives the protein CASSPTARGPGLNEQFF.

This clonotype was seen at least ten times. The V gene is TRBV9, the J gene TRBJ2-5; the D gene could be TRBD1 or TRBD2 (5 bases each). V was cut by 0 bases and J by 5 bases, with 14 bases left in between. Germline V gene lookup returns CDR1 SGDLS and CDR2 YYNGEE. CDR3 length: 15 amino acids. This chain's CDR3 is CASSVDGTKLETQYF. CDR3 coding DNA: TGTGCCAGCAGCGTAGATGGGACCAAACTTGAGACCCAGTACTTC.

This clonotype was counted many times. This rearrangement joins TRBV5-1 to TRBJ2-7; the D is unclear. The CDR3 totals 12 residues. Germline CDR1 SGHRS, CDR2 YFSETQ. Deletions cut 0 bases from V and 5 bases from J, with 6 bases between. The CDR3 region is CASSLAAHEQYF. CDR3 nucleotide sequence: TGCGCCAGCAGCTTGGCGGCCCACGAGCAGTACTTC.

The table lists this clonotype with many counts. As DNA, the CDR3 is TGCGCCAGCAGCTTGGGACGGTACCAAGAGACCCAGTACTTC. It codes for CASSLGRYQETQYF. The chain joins TRBV5-1 to TRBJ2-5, with unresolved D. This CDR3 is built from 14 residues. The germline gives CDR1 SGHRS, CDR2 YFSETQ. Trimming took off 0 bases at V and 0 bases at J, with 6 bases between the two ends.

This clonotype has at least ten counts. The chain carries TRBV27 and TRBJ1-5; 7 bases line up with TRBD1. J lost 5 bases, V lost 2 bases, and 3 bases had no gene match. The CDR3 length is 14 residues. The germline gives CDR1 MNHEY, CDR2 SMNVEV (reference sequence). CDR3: CASSLRQGYQPQHF. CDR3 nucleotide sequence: TGTGCCAGCAGTTTAAGACAGGGCTATCAGCCCCAGCATTTT.

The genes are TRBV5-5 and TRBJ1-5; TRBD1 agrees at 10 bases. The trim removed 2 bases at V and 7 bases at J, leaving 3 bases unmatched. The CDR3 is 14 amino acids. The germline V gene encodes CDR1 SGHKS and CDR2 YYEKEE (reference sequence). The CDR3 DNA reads TGTGCCAGCAGCTTCGAGACAGGGGGCCAGCCCCAGCATTTT. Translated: CASSFETGGQPQHF.

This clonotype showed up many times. This CDR3 is CASSFDNSYEQYF. The DNA for the CDR3 is TGTGCCAGCAGCTTCGACAACTCCTACGAGCAGTACTTC. The chain employs TRBV7-9 and TRBJ2-7; D uncertain. V gave up 3 bases and J gave up 0 bases, with 6 bases separating them. Per germline, CDR1 SEHNR and CDR2 FQNEAQ (reference sequence). The CDR3 is 13 residues long.

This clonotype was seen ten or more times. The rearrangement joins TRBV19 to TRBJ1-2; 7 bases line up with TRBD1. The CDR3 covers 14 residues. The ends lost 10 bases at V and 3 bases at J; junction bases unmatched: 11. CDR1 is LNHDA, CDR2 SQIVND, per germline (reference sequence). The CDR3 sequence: CATLRGDTDYGYTF. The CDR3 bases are TGTGCCACCCTCAGGGGGGATACGGACTATGGCTACACCTTC. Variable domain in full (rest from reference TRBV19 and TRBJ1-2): DGGITQSPKYLFRKEGQNVTLSCEQNLNHDAMYWYRQDPGQGLRLIYYSQIVNDFQKGDIAEGYSVSREKKESFPLTVTSAQKNPTAFYLCATLRGDTDYGYTFGSGTRLTVV.

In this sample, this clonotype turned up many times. The CDR3 here is CASSRAGKRETQYF. The CDR3 region has the DNA TGTGCCAGCAGCCGGGCGGGGAAGAGGGAGACCCAGTACTTC. This sequence joins TRBV7-2 and TRBJ2-5; D is possibly TRBD2 (6 bases). Germline CDR1 is SGHTA and CDR2 is FQGNSA. The CDR3 runs 14 residues. Trimming took 5 bases from V and 5 from J, leaving 15 bases between them.

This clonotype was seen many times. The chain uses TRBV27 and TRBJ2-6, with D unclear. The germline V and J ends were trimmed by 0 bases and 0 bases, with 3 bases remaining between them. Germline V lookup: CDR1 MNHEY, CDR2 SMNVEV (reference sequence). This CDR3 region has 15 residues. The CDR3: CASSLSLSGANVLTF. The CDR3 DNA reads TGTGCCAGCAGTTTATCCCTCTCTGGGGCCAACGTCCTGACTTTC.

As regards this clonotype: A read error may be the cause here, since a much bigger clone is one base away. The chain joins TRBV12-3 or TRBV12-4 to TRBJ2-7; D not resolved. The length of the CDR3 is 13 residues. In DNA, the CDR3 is TGTGCCACCAGTTTCGCAGAATACTACGAGCAGTACTTC. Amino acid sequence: CATSFAEYYEQYF.

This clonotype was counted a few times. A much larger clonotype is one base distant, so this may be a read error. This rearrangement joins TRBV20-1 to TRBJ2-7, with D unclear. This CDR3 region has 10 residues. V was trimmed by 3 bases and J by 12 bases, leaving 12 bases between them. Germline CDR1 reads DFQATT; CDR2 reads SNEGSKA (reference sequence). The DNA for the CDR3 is TGCAGTGCTAGCTGGGGTAGGCTGTACTTC. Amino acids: CSASWGRLYF.

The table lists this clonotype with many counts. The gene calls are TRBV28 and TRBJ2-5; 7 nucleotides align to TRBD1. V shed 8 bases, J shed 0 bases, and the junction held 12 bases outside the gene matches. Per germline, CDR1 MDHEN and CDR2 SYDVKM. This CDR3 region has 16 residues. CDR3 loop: CASLHGTDPYQETQYF. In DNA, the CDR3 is TGTGCCAGCCTCCACGGGACAGATCCATACCAAGAGACCCAGTACTTC.

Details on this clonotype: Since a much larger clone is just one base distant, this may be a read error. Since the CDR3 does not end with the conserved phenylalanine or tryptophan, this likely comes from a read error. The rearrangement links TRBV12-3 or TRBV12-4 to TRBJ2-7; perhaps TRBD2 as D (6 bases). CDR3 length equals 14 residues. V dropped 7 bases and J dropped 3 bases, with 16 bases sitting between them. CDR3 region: CASTQDYRGYEQYL. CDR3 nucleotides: TGTGCCAGCACCCAGGACTATCGGGGCTACGAGCAGTACTTA.

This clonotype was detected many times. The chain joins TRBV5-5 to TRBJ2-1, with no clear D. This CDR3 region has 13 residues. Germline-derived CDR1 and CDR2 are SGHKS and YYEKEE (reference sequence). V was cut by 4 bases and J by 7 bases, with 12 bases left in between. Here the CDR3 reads CASSVTRANEQFF. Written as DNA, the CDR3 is TGTGCCAGCAGCGTGACCCGAGCGAATGAGCAGTTCTTC.